The 13 T cell receptor beta chains in this list originate from one sample, sequenced in a study of cytomegalovirus exposure and HLA in healthy donors. A multiplex PCR was run with 60 Vbeta primers and 13 Jbeta primers. This table comes from immunoSEQ multiplex PCR, and its TCRdb copy is limited to in-frame clones, with some not included. The sample lists around 98,000 clones; 79% were seen once. The sequencing sample was made of PBMCs. The receptor set was obtained from a woman aged 40 to 55 in good health and CMV-seronegative.

The CDR3 loop is CARDAVFQGTQYF. For the CDR3, the DNA is TGTGCCCGTGATGCGGTTTTCCAAGGAACCCAGTACTTC. The V gene is TRBV30, the J gene TRBJ2-5; no clear D. The V end lost 8 bases, the J end lost 8 bases, and 21 bases lay between the germline ends. The germline V gene encodes CDR1 GTSNPN and CDR2 SVGIG (reference sequence). The CDR3 length is 13 residues.

This clone was counted between two and nine times. The chain links TRBV4-1 to TRBJ1-6; 11 nucleotides match TRBD1. The trim removed 7 bases at V and 7 bases at J, leaving 3 bases unmatched. This CDR3 region has 14 residues. In germline, CDR1 is MGHRA, CDR2 YSYEKL. Here the CDR3 DNA reads TGCGCCAGCAAACGGACAGGGGGCAATTCACCCCTCCACTTT. Translating it yields CASKRTGGNSPLHF.

A note on this clone: The germline gene is not matched at one end of the junction; a read error may be the cause. This chain uses TRBV15 with TRBJ2-1; D unclear. The germline V gene has CDR1 LNHNV and CDR2 YYDKDF (reference sequence). CDR3 length equals 12 residues. CDR3 sequence: CSTSRDLNEQFF. Here the CDR3 DNA reads TGTTCCACCAGCAGAGATCTCAATGAGCAGTTCTTC.

V and J are TRBV5-4 and TRBJ2-2, with 11 nucleotides matching TRBD2. The germline gives CDR1 SGHNT, CDR2 YYREEE (reference sequence). The J segment lost 2 bases and the V segment lost 2 bases, leaving 5 bases of the junction unmatched. This CDR3 comprises 17 residues. Here the CDR3 DNA reads TGTGCCAGCAGCTTCTCTAGCGGGGGGACAAACACCGGGGAGCTGTTTTTT. As protein: CASSFSSGGTNTGELFF. Full variable domain (missing parts from reference TRBV5-4 and TRBJ2-2): ETGVTQSPTHLIKTRGQQVTLRCSSQSGHNTVSWYQQALGQGPQFIFQYYREEENGRGNFPPRFSGLQFPNYSSELNVNALELDDSALYLCASSFSSGGTNTGELFFGEGSRLTVL.

V gene TRBV19 combines with J gene TRBJ2-1; maybe TRBD2 (7 bases). From germline, CDR1 is LNHDA and CDR2 SQIVND (reference sequence). Deletions cut 6 bases from V and 8 bases from J, with 11 bases between. The CDR3 extends over 12 amino acids. The CDR3 loop reads CASRRGAYEQFF. The CDR3 DNA is TGTGCCAGTAGACGGGGGGCGTATGAGCAGTTCTTC.

The rearrangement uses TRBV2 and TRBJ1-4; 8 bases align to TRBD1. The CDR3 covers 12 residues. Trimming cost V 10 bases and J 6 bases; bases outside gene matches: 4. Germline-derived CDR1 and CDR2 are SNHLY and FYNNEI. The CDR3 DNA sequence: TGTGCCACCGGGACAGGCTATGAAAAACTGTTTTTT. Residues: CATGTGYEKLFF.

V usage is TRBV25-1 and J usage is TRBJ1-2; TRBD1 agrees at 7 bases. V lost 3 bases and J lost 6; bases outside the gene matches: 4. The CDR3 is made up of 13 amino acids. CDR1 and CDR2 from the germline V gene are MGHDK and SYGVNS. CDR3 residues: CASSDYRGHGYTF. DNA for the CDR3: TGTGCCAGCAGTGACTACAGGGGCCATGGCTACACCTTC.

The chain is built from TRBV9 and TRBJ1-4, with D unresolved. Germline V CDR1 and CDR2: SGDLS, YYNGEE. The CDR3 sequence is 13 residues long. Deletions cut 3 bases from V and 5 bases from J, with 8 bases between. CDR3 bases: TGTGCCAGCAGCGACGGACTAAATGAAAAACTGTTTTTT. It yields the protein CASSDGLNEKLFF.

The genes are TRBV6-5 and TRBJ1-1; 9 bases are shared with TRBD1. The V gene's germline CDR1 is MNHEY and CDR2 SVGAGI. This CDR3 region has 14 residues. Trimming removed 5 bases from V and 6 bases from J; junction bases left unmatched: 7. CDR3 in amino acids: CASSRGQGGAEAFF. The DNA for the CDR3 is TGTGCCAGCAGTAGGGGACAGGGAGGCGCTGAAGCTTTCTTT.

V gene TRBV27 combines with J gene TRBJ1-2; D is uncertain. In germline, CDR1 is MNHEY, CDR2 SMNVEV (reference sequence). This CDR3 is built from 15 residues. With 11 bases removed from V and 3 bases from J, the gap between germline ends came to 22 bases. The CDR3 spells CALRRLPERYYGYTF. The DNA for the CDR3 is TGTGCCCTCAGGAGGCTGCCCGAGAGGTACTATGGCTACACCTTC.

The chain carries TRBV14 and TRBJ2-2; a weak D match, TRBD1 (6 bases). This CDR3 has 15 amino acids. Germline V gives CDR1 SGHDN, CDR2 FVKESK. V lost 2 bases and J lost 4, with 11 bases in between. CDR3 bases: TGTGCCAGCAGCCAACTGGGGGCGCGCACCGGGGAGCTGTTTTTT. It translates to CASSQLGARTGELFF. The full variable domain, completed using reference TRBV14 and TRBJ2-2, is EAGVTQFPSHSVIEKGQTVTLRCDPISGHDNLYWYRRVMGKEIKFLLHFVKESKQDESGMPNNRFLAERTGGTYSTLKVQPAELEDSGVYFCASSQLGARTGELFFGEGSRLTVL.

This sequence joins TRBV7-8 and TRBJ1-1, with TRBD1 matching 7 bases. The CDR3 consists of 15 residues. V shed 1 base and J 4 bases; nucleotides not matched to a gene: 6. CDR1 is SGHVS, CDR2 FQNEAQ, per germline. The CDR3 coding sequence is TGTGCCAGCAGCTTAGTAGGGGGCCCGGGCACTGAAGCTTTCTTT. It yields the protein CASSLVGGPGTEAFF.

This chain links TRBV9 with TRBJ2-5; 8 nucleotides align to TRBD2. This CDR3 has 16 residues. The J segment lost 5 bases and the V segment lost 4 bases, leaving 13 bases of the junction unmatched. Germline CDR1 SGDLS, CDR2 YYNGEE. The CDR3 region is CASSPLGAGGGETQYF. The CDR3 coding sequence is TGTGCCAGCAGCCCCCTAGGGGCGGGGGGCGGGGAGACCCAGTACTTC.